A single sample gave rise to the 28 T cell receptor beta chains below, sequenced in a study of PD-1 blockade in classical Hodgkin lymphoma. Sequenced by immunoSEQ multiplex PCR; TCRdb stores in-frame clones only, minus some. The data contain roughly 68,000 clones, 93% of them singletons. The sample's time point: newly diagnosed, previously untreated cHL patient sample. The sequenced sample consisted of peripheral blood mononuclear cells (PBMCs). The receptor source for this set is a human donor with classical Hodgkin lymphoma.

V usage is TRBV29-1 and J usage is TRBJ1-1, with a possible D match to TRBD1 (5 bases). Germline V gene lookup returns CDR1 SQVTM and CDR2 ANQGSEA. CDR3 length: 14 residues. Trimming took off 4 bases at V and 3 bases at J, with 15 bases between the two ends. CDR3 bases: TGCAGCGTTGCCACACTGCGAGGGGACACTGAAGCTTTCTTT. It is translated as CSVATLRGDTEAFF.

The chain recombines TRBV30 with TRBJ1-5; D call uncertain. This CDR3 spans 13 amino acids. CDR1 is GTSNPN and CDR2 is SVGIG in the germline V gene (reference sequence). V lost 5 bases and J 2 bases, leaving 10 bases between the germline ends. DNA of the CDR3: TGTGCCTGGGGAAAGGATGGCAATCAGCCCCAGCATTTT. Amino acid sequence: CAWGKDGNQPQHF.

V and J are TRBV4-1 and TRBJ1-1, with D perhaps matching TRBD1 (5 bases). Per the germline V gene, CDR1 is MGHRA and CDR2 is YSYEKL. This CDR3 is built from 15 residues. V gave up 0 bases and J gave up 0 bases, with 8 bases separating them. The CDR3 sequence: CASSQELGVNTEAFF. CDR3 bases: TGCGCCAGCAGCCAAGAATTAGGGGTGAACACTGAAGCTTTCTTT.

The CDR3 protein is CAWSQGNQETQYF. Here the CDR3 DNA reads TGTGCCTGGAGTCAGGGGAACCAAGAGACCCAGTACTTC. V gene TRBV30 combines with J gene TRBJ2-5; D perhaps matches TRBD1 (6 bases). CDR1 is GTSNPN and CDR2 is SVGIG in the germline V gene (reference sequence). Trimming removed 2 bases at V and 0 bases at J, with 7 bases between. The CDR3 is 13 residues long.

The chain couples TRBV27 to TRBJ1-2, with 10 bases fitting TRBD1. Germline loops: CDR1 MNHEY, CDR2 SMNVEV (reference sequence). V gave up 5 bases and J gave up 0 bases; unmatched junction bases: 6. The CDR3 has 16 amino acids. The CDR3 region has the DNA TGTGCCAGCAGTCGGATCGGACAGGGGGCTAACTATGGCTACACCTTC. It specifies CASSRIGQGANYGYTF.

The chain is built from TRBV12-5 and TRBJ2-1; 8 bases are shared with TRBD2. With V trimmed by 2 bases and J by 7 bases, 4 bases remained unmatched. The CDR3 totals 14 residues. In germline, CDR1 is LGHNT, CDR2 FRNRAP. For the CDR3, the DNA is TGTGCTAGTGGTTTGCTCGGGAGGGGGAATGAGCAGTTCTTC. Its translation is CASGLLGRGNEQFF.

The chain employs TRBV27 and TRBJ1-1; 11 bases fit TRBD1. The CDR3 sequence is 17 residues long. V trimming: 6 bases; J trimming: 5 bases; junction bases outside the gene matches: 14. Germline CDR1 reads MNHEY; CDR2 reads SMNVEV (reference sequence). Here the CDR3 reads CASRRTIGQGATTEAFF. CDR3 nucleotides: TGTGCCAGCAGACGAACCATCGGACAGGGGGCTACGACTGAAGCTTTCTTT.

V and J are TRBV7-2 and TRBJ2-7; TRBD2 matches 8 bases. V shed 5 bases, J shed 3 bases, and the junction held 9 bases outside the gene matches. The length of the CDR3 is 15 residues. Germline V lookup: CDR1 SGHTA, CDR2 FQGNSA. The chain's CDR3 is CASSTRAGVFYEQYF. In nucleotides, the CDR3 is TGTGCCAGCAGCACAAGAGCGGGAGTCTTCTACGAGCAGTACTTC.

As to this clone: This CDR3 fails to terminate in the conserved phenylalanine or tryptophan, so it likely reflects a read error. CDR3 amino acids: CAFTPRQGHEQYL. The CDR3 nucleotides are TGTGCCTTTACACCACGACAGGGGCACGAGCAGTACCTC. The rearrangement joins TRBV19 to TRBJ2-7, with 8 bases that match TRBD1. The germline V gene has CDR1 LNHDA and CDR2 SQIVND (reference sequence). The ends lost 11 bases at V and 5 bases at J; junction bases unmatched: 11. This CDR3 is 13 amino acids long.

This clone was found a few times. This chain joins TRBV7-9 and TRBJ1-1; tentatively, D is TRBD1 (5 bases). The CDR3 runs to 12 residues. V was shortened by 5 bases and J by 6 bases, with 10 bases between the two germline ends. The germline V gene has CDR1 SEHNR and CDR2 FQNEAQ (reference sequence). The CDR3 nucleotides read TGTGCCAGCAGCCGACAGAGCCCTGAAGCTTTCTTT. Translating gives CASSRQSPEAFF.

The rearrangement links TRBV19 to TRBJ1-5, with 10 nucleotides matching TRBD1. The CDR3 totals 16 residues. Trimming at V came to 7 bases and at J to 0 bases, leaving 6 bases not matched to a gene. From germline, CDR1 is LNHDA and CDR2 SQIVND (reference sequence). The CDR3 loop is CASTRGQGISNQPQHF. CDR3 in DNA: TGTGCCAGTACCAGGGGACAGGGGATTAGCAATCAGCCCCAGCATTTT.

CDR3 amino acids: CASSPGQEGTGELFF. CDR3 coding DNA: TGTGCCAGCTCACCGGGACAGGAGGGCACCGGGGAGCTGTTTTTT. The rearrangement uses TRBV18 and TRBJ2-2; 8 positions agree with TRBD1. Germline V lookup: CDR1 KGHSH, CDR2 LQKENI. The CDR3 extends over 15 amino acids. V was clipped by 3 bases and J by 4 bases; unmatched bases: 4. The full variable domain, in which reference TRBV18 and TRBJ2-2 provide the parts outside the CDR3, is NAGVMQNPRHLVRRRGQEARLRCSPMKGHSHVYWYRQLPEEGLKFMVYLQKENIIDESGMPKERFSAEFPKEGPSILRIQQVVRGDSAAYFCASSPGQEGTGELFFGEGSRLTVL.

J is TRBJ2-7 and V is TRBV27; 7 bases are a match to TRBD2. V lost 5 bases to trimming and J lost 3 bases; unmatched junction nucleotides: 4. The germline V gene encodes CDR1 MNHEY and CDR2 SMNVEV (reference sequence). CDR3 length: 13 residues. CDR3 amino acids: CASSGGVDYEQYF. The CDR3 DNA reads as TGTGCCAGCAGTGGGGGGGTAGACTACGAGCAGTACTTC.

This clone was detected only once. The chain recombines TRBV6-5 with TRBJ2-3; possibly TRBD2 for D (5 bases). CDR1 is MNHEY, CDR2 SVGAGI, per germline. Deletions cut 6 bases from V and 3 bases from J, with 10 bases between. The length of the CDR3 is 13 residues. CDR3 in DNA: TGTGCCAGCAGCTCCCCGGGGACAGATACGCAGTATTTT. This codes for CASSSPGTDTQYF.

The gene calls are TRBV14 and TRBJ2-7; 7 positions match TRBD1. Germline CDR1 reads SGHDN; CDR2 reads FVKESK. The CDR3 is 13 residues long. V dropped 4 bases and J dropped 4; count of bases not matched to a gene: 4. The CDR3 region is CASSRGQRYEQYF. CDR3 DNA: TGTGCCAGCAGCCGGGGACAGCGGTACGAGCAGTACTTC.

This chain connects TRBV14 to TRBJ1-2; the D gene is possibly TRBD1 (5 bases). The CDR3 has 14 residues. Germline CDR1 is SGHDN and CDR2 is FVKESK. V was pared by 3 bases and J by 2 bases, with 10 bases between. The CDR3 sequence: CASSQQGFNYGYTF. The CDR3 nucleotides are TGTGCCAGCAGCCAGCAGGGATTCAACTATGGCTACACCTTC.

The chain carries TRBV11-3 and TRBJ2-1, with 15 bases that match TRBD2. CDR3 size: 16 residues. Germline V gene data show CDR1 as SGHNT and CDR2 as YENEEA. Trimming removed 5 bases from V and 10 bases from J; junction bases left unmatched: 9. CDR3 in DNA: TGTGCCAGCAGCCCACCGGGACTAGCGGGAGGCGACGAGCAGTTCTTC. Protein: CASSPPGLAGGDEQFF.

This sequence joins TRBV9 and TRBJ2-5, with D perhaps TRBD2 (5 bases). CDR3 size: 14 residues. The V end was cut by 4 bases, the J end by 5 bases, with 15 bases between. Germline-derived CDR1 and CDR2 are SGDLS and YYNGEE. For the CDR3, the DNA is TGTGCCAGCAGCTTTCTAGCAGATGGGGAGACCCAGTACTTC. Its translation is CASSFLADGETQYF.

V gene TRBV29-1 combines with J gene TRBJ2-1, with 9 bases lining up with TRBD2. V lost 3 bases to trimming and J lost 7 bases; unmatched junction nucleotides: 19. Germline V lookup: CDR1 SQVTM, CDR2 ANQGSEA. CDR3 length: 18 amino acids. Written as DNA, the CDR3 is TGCAGCGTTGACGGCACTTCCAGACTTAGCGGGAGTTGGAATGAGCAGTTCTTC. Translation gives CSVDGTSRLSGSWNEQFF.

The rearrangement joins TRBV6-1 to TRBJ2-3; 8 bases are a match to TRBD2. Germline V gene data show CDR1 as MNHNS and CDR2 as SASEGT. The ends lost 6 bases at V and 5 bases at J; junction bases unmatched: 7. CDR3 length: 14 amino acids. CDR3 sequence: CASSTTGGGDTQYF. CDR3 nucleotides: TGTGCCAGCAGCACTACGGGGGGGGGAGATACGCAGTATTTT.

V and J are TRBV10-1 and TRBJ2-3; 7 nucleotides line up with TRBD1. Germline loops: CDR1 WNHNN, CDR2 SYGVQD (reference sequence). V gave up 9 bases and J gave up 3 bases; unmatched junction bases: 12. The CDR3 runs to 15 residues. CDR3: CASPNPHRGTDTQYF. The CDR3 DNA follows: TGCGCCAGTCCGAACCCACACAGGGGAACAGATACGCAGTATTTT.

V is TRBV27 and J is TRBJ2-1; TRBD2 matches at 11 bases. V gave up 5 bases and J gave up 7 bases; unmatched junction bases: 10. CDR1 is MNHEY and CDR2 is SMNVEV in the germline V gene (reference sequence). CDR3 length: 16 amino acids. Here the CDR3 DNA reads TGTGCCAGCAGTCCCACTAGCGGGGGAGGTATAAATGAGCAGTTCTTC. This codes for CASSPTSGGGINEQFF.

This clone was recorded a few times. This chain connects TRBV6-1 to TRBJ2-1, with D tentatively TRBD2 (6 bases). V was cut by 6 bases and J by 13 bases, with 19 bases left in between. The germline CDR1 and CDR2 sequences are MNHNS and SASEGT. The CDR3 length is 13 residues. CDR3 residues: CASRVSVGGEQFF. The CDR3 DNA reads as TGTGCCAGCAGGGTCTCCGTGGGGGGTGAACAGTTCTTC.

This clone was observed a single time. V gene TRBV5-6 combines with J gene TRBJ2-7; 7 nucleotides match TRBD1. J lost 4 bases, V lost 2 bases, and 6 bases had no gene match. This CDR3 has 14 residues. Looked up from germline, CDR1 is SGHDT and CDR2 is YYEEEE. The CDR3 here is CASSLRQGNYEQYF. DNA of the CDR3: TGTGCCAGCAGCTTAAGACAGGGAAATTACGAGCAGTACTTC. The whole variable domain, filled in from reference TRBV5-6 and TRBJ2-7, reads DAGVTQSPTHLIKTRGQQVTLRCSPKSGHDTVSWYQQALGQGPQFIFQYYEEEERQRGNFPDRFSGHQFPNYSSELNVNALLLGDSALYLCASSLRQGNYEQYFGPGTRLTVT.

This rearrangement joins TRBV27 to TRBJ2-5; the D gene could be TRBD1 or TRBD2 (5 bases each). CDR3 length equals 14 residues. CDR1 and CDR2 (germline): MNHEY, SMNVEV (reference sequence). The V end lost 4 bases, the J end lost 5 bases, and 14 bases lay between the germline ends. The CDR3: CASSSRAWGETQYF. The CDR3 DNA is TGTGCCAGCAGTTCACGCGCCTGGGGGGAGACCCAGTACTTC.

V usage is TRBV4-2 and J usage is TRBJ2-2; TRBD2 might be the D (5 bases). V was pared by 1 base and J by 3 bases, with 9 bases between. Germline CDR1 and CDR2: LGHNA and YNFKEQ. The CDR3 runs to 15 residues. The CDR3 DNA sequence: TGTGCCAGCAGCCAAGCCGGGGTCGACACCGGGGAGCTGTTTTTT. Amino acid sequence: CASSQAGVDTGELFF.

This chain joins TRBV6-5 and TRBJ2-2; 10 nucleotides match TRBD1. This CDR3 comprises 15 residues. Germline CDR1 MNHEY, CDR2 SVGAGI. V dropped 10 bases and J dropped 4; count of bases not matched to a gene: 9. The CDR3 loop reads CATNPDRGLTGELFF. CDR3 bases: TGTGCCACCAACCCCGACAGGGGGCTCACCGGGGAGCTGTTTTTT.

The V and J genes are TRBV18 and TRBJ2-1; TRBD1 matches 8 bases. Germline-derived CDR1 and CDR2 are KGHSH and LQKENI. The CDR3 length is 14 residues. With V trimmed by 0 bases and J by 8 bases, 3 bases remained unmatched. The CDR3 DNA sequence: TGTGCCAGCTCACCACCGGCAGGGGGCGATGAGCAGTTCTTC. Encoded protein: CASSPPAGGDEQFF. Together with reference TRBV18 and TRBJ2-1, the CDR3 gives the full variable domain: NAGVMQNPRHLVRRRGQEARLRCSPMKGHSHVYWYRQLPEEGLKFMVYLQKENIIDESGMPKERFSAEFPKEGPSILRIQQVVRGDSAAYFCASSPPAGGDEQFFGPGTRLTVL.